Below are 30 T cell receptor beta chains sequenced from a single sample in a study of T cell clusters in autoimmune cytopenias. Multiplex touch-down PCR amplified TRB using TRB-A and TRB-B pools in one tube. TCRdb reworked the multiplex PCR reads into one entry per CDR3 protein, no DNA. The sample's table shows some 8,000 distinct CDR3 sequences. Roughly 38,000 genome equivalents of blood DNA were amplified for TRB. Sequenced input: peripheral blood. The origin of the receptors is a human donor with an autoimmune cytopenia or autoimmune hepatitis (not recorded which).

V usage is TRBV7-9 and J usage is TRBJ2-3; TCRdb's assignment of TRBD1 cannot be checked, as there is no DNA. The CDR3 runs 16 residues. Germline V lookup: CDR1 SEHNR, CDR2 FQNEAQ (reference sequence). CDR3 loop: CASTLGTGGASDTQYF.

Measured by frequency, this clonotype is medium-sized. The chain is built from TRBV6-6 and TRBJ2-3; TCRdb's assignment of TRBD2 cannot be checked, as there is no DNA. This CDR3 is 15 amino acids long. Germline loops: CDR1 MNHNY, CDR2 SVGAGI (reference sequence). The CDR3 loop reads CASTSGTSWADTQYF.

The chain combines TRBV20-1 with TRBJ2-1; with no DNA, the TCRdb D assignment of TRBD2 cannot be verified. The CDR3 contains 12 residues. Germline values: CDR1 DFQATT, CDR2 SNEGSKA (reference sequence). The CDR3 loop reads CSATRASFGQFF.

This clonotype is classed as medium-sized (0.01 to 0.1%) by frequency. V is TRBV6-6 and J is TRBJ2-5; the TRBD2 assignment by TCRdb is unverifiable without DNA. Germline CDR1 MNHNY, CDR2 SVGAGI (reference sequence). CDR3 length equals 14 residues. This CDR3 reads CASRAGGQVETQYF.

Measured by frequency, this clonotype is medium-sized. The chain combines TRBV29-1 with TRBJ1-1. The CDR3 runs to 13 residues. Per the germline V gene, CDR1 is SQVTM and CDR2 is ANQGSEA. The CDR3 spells CSAARSGNTEAFF.

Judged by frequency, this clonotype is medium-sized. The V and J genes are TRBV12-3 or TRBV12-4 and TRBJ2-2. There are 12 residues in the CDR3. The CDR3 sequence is CASSFPTGELFF.

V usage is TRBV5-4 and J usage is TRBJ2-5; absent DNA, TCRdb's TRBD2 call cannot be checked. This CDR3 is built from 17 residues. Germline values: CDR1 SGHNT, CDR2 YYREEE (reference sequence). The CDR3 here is CASKISGSGIGAETQYF.

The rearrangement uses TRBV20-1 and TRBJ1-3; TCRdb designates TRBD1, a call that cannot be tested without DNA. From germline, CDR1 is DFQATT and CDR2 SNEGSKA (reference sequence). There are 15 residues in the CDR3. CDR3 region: CSARAVYRERNTIYF.

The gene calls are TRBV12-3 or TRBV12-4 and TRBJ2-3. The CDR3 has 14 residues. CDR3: CASSTSGTTDTQYF.

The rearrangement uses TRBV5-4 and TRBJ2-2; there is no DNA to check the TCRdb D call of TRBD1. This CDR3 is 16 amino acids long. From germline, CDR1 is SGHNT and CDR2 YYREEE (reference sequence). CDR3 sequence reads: CASSPYTGVRGGELFF.

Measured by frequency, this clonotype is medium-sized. The CDR3 loop is CAWMFGGAADTQYF. This sequence joins TRBV30 and TRBJ2-3; TCRdb calls TRBD1, which cannot be checked without DNA. The CDR3 has 14 residues. Germline CDR1 GTSNPN, CDR2 SVGIG (reference sequence).

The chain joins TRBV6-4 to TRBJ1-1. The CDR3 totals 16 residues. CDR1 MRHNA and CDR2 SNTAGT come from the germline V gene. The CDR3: CASSDSTAGRGTEAFF.

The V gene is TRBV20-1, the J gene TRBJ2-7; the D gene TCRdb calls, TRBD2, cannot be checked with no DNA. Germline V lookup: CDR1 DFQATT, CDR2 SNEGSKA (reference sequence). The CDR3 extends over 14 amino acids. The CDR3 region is CSAWTRPVSYEQYF.

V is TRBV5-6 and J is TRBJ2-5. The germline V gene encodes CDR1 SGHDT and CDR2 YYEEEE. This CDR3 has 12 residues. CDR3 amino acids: CARSLARETQYF.

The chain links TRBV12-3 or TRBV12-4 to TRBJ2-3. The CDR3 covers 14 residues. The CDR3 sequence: CASVPREGTDTQYF.

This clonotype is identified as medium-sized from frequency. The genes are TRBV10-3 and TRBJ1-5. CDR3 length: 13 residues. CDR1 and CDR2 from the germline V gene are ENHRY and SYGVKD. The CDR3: CAISGASSQPQHF.

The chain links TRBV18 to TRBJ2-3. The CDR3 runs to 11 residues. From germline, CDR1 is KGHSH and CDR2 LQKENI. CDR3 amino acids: CASSPKDTQYF.

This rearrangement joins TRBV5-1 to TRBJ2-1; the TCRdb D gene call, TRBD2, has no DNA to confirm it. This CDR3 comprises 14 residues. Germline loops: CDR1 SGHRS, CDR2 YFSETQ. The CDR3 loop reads CASTGREIANEQFF. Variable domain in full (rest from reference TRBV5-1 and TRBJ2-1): KAGVTQTPRYLIKTRGQQVTLSCSPISGHRSVSWYQQTPGQGLQFLFEYFSETQRNKGNFPGRFSGRQFSNSRSEMNVSTLELGDSALYLCASTGREIANEQFFGPGTRLTVL.

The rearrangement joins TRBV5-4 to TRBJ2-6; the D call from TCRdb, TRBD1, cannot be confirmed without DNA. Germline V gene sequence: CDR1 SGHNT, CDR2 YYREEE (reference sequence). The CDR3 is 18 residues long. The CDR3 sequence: CASSAGGTTFSGANVLTF.

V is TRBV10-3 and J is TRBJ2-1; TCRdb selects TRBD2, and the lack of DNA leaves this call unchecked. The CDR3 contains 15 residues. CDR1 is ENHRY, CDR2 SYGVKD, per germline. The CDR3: CAISVTLAEGAQQFF.

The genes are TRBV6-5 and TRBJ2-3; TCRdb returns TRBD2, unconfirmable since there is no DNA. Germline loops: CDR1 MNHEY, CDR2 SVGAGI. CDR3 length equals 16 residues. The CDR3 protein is CASSYAGGGRGDTQYF.

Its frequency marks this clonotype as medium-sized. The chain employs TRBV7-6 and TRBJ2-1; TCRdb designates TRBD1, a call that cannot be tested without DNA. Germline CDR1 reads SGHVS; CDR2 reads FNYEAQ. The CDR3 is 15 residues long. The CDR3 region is CASSLVRDGYNEQFF.

CDR3 in amino acids: CASIGDRSGEQYF. The chain is built from TRBV18 and TRBJ2-7; TCRdb proposes TRBD1, but this gene call is untestable without DNA. The CDR3 is 13 residues long. Germline V gene lookup returns CDR1 KGHSH and CDR2 LQKENI.

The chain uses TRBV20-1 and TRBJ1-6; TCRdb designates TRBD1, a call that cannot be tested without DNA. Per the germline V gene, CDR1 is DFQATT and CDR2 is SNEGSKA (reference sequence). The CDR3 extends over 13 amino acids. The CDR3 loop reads CSASVGTDSPLHF.

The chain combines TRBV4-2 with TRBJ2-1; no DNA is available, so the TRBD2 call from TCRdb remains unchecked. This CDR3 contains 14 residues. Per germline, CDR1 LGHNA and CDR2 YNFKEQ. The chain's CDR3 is CASSQGSPGDEQFF.

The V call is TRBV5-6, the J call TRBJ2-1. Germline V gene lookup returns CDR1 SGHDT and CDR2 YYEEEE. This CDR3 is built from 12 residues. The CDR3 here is CASSLAEVDQFF.

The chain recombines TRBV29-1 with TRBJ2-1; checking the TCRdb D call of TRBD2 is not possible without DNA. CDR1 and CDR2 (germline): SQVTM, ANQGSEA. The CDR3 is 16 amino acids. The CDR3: CSVLTSGRAGGDEQFF.

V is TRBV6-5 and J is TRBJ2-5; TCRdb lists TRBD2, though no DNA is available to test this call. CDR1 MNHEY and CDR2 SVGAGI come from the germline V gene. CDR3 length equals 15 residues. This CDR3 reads CASSTRTSGKETQYF.

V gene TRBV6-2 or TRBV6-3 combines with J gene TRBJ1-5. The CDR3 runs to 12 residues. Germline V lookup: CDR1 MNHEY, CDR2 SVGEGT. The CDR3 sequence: CASSYDNQPQHF.

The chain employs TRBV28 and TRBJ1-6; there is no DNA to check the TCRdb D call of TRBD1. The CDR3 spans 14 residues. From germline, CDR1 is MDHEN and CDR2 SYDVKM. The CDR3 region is CASSLGQGGSPLHF.